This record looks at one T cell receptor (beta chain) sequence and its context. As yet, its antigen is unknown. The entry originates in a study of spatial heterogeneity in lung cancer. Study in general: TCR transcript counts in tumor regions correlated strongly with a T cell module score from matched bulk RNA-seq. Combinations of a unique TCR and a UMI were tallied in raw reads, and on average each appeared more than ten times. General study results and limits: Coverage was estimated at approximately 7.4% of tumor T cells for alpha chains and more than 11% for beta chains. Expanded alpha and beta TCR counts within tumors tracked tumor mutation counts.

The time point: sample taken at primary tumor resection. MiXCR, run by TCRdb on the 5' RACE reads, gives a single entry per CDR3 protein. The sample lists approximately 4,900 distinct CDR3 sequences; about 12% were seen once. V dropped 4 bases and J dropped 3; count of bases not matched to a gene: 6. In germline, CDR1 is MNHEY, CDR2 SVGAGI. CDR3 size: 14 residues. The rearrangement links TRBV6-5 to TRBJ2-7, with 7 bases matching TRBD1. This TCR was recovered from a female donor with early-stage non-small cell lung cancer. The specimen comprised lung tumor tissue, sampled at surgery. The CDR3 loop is CASSFEQGYYEQYF. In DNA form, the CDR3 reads TGTGCCAGCAGTTTCGAACAGGGGTACTACGAGCAGTACTTC.